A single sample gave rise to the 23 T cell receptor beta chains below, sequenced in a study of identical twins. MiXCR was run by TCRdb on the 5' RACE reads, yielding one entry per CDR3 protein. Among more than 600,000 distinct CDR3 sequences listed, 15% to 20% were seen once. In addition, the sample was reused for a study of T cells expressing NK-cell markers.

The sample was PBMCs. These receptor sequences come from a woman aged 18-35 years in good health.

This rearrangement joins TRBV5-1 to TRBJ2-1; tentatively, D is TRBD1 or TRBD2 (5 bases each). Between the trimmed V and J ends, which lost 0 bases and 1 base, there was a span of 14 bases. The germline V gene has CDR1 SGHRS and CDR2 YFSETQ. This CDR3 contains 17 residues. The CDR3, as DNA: TGCGCCAGCAGCTTGGGGGGGTCAGAACCGTCCTACAATGAGCAGTTCTTC. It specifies CASSLGGSEPSYNEQFF.

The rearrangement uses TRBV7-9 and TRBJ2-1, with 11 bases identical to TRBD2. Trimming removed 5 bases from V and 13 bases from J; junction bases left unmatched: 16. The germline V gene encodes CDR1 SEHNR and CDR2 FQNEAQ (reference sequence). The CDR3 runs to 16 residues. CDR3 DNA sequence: TGTGCCAGCAGCCCCCCCCTAGCGGGGGGACTCCCAAGCCAGTTCTTC. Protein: CASSPPLAGGLPSQFF.

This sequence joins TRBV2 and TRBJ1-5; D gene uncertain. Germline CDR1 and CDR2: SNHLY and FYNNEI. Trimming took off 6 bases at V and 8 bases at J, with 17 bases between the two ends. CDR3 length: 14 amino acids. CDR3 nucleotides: TGTGCCAGCAGCACTGACCTAATACGGGAGCCCCAGCATTTT. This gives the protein CASSTDLIREPQHF. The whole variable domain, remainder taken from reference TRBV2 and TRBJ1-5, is EPEVTQTPSHQVTQMGQEVILRCVPISNHLYFYWYRQILGQKVEFLVSFYNNEISEKSEIFDDQFSVERPDGSNFTLKIRSTKLEDSAMYFCASSTDLIREPQHFGDGTRLSIL.

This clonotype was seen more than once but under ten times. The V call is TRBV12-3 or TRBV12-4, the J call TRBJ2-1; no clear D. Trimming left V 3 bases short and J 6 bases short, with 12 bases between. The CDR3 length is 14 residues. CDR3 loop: CASSLALVSNEQFF. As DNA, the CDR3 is TGTGCCAGCAGTTTGGCGCTAGTTAGCAATGAGCAGTTCTTC.

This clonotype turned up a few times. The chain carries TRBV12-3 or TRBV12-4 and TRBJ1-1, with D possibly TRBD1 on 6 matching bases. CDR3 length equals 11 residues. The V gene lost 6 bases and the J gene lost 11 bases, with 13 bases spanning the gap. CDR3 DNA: TGTGCCAGCAGCTACAGGGTTGGGGCTTTCTTT. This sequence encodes CASSYRVGAFF.

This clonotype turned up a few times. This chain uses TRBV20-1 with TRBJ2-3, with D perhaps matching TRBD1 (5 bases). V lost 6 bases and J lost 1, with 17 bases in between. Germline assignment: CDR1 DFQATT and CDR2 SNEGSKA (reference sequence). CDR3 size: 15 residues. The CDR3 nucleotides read TGCAGTGCCCCCTTAGGCAGGGTCGGCACAGATACGCAGTATTTT. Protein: CSAPLGRVGTDTQYF.

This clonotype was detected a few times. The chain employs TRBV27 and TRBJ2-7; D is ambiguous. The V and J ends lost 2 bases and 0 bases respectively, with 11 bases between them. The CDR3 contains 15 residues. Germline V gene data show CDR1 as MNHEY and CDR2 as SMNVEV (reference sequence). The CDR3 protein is CASSLEYLSSYEQYF. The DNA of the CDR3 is TGTGCCAGCAGTTTAGAGTACCTCAGCTCCTACGAGCAGTACTTC.

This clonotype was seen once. In nucleotides, the CDR3 is TGTGCCACCAGCAGACAGGGGAGAGCCGGGGAGCTGTTTTTT. Its protein is CATSRQGRAGELFF. The V call is TRBV15, the J call TRBJ2-2; possible D gene TRBD1, 6 bases. V dropped 2 bases and J dropped 6 bases, with 10 bases sitting between them. The length of the CDR3 is 14 residues. Looked up from germline, CDR1 is LNHNV and CDR2 is YYDKDF (reference sequence).

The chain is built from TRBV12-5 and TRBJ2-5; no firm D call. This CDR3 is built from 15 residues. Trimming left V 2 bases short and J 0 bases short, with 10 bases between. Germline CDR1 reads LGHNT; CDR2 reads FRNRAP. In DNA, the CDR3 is TGTGCTAGTGGTTTGAACCGCTTGTACCAAGAGACCCAGTACTTC. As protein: CASGLNRLYQETQYF.

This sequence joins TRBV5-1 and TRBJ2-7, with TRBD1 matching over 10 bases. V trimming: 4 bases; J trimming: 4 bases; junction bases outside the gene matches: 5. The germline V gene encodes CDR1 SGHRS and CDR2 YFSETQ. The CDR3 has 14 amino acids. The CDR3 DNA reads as TGCGCCAGCAGCCCGTCGGGACAGGGGTACGAGCAGTACTTC. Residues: CASSPSGQGYEQYF.

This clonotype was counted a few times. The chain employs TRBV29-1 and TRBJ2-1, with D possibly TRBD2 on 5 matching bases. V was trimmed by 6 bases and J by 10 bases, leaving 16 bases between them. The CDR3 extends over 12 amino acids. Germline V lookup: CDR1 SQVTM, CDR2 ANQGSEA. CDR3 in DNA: TGCAGCGTCGACAAAGCGGTCAGGGAGCAGTTCTTC. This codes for CSVDKAVREQFF.

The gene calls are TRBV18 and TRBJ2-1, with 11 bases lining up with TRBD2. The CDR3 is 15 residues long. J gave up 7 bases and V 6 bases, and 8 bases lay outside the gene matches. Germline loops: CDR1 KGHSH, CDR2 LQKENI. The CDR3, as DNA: TGTGCCAGCTCGTTCGGACTAGCGGGCGATAATGAGCAGTTCTTC. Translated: CASSFGLAGDNEQFF.

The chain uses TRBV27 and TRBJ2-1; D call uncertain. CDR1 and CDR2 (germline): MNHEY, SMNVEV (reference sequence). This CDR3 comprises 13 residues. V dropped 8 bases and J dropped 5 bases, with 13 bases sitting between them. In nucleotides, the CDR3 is TGTGCCAGCTTTAGGCCAGGCCACAATGAGCAGTTCTTC. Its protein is CASFRPGHNEQFF.

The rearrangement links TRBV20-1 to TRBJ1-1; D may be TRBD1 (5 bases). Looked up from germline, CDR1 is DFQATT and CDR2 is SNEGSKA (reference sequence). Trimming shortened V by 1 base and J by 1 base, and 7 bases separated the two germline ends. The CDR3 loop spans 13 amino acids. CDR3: CSARGTTNTEAFF. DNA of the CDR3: TGCAGTGCTAGAGGGACAACGAACACTGAAGCTTTCTTT.

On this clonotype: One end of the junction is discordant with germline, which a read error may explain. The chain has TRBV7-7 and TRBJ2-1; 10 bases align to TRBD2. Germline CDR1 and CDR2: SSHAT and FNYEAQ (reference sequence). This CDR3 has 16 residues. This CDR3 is CASSLVRTSGNNEQFF. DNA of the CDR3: TGTGCTAGCAGCTTAGTCCGGACTAGCGGAAACAATGAGCAGTTCTTC. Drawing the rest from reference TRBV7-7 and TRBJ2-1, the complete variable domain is GAGVSQSPRYKVTKRGQDVTLRCDPISSHATLYWYQQALGQGPEFLTYFNYEAQPDKSGLPSDRFSAERPEGSISTLTIQRTEQRDSAMYRCASSLVRTSGNNEQFFGPGTRLTVL.

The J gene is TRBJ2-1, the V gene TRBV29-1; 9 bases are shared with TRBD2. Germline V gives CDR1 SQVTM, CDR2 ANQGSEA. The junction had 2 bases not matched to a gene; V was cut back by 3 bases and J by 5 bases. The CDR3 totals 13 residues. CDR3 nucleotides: TGCAGCGTTGATGGCGGGAGGGACAATGAGCAGTTCTTC. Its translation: CSVDGGRDNEQFF.

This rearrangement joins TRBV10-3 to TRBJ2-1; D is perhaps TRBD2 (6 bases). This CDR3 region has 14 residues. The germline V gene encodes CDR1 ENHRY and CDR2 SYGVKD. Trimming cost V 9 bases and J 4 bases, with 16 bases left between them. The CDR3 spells CAMGSGLFYNEQFF. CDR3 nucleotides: TGTGCCATGGGGTCGGGACTTTTTTACAATGAGCAGTTCTTC.

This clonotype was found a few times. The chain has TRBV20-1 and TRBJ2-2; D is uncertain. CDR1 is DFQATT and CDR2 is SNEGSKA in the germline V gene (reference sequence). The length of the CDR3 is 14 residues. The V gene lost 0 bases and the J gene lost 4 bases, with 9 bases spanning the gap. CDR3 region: CSARDETATGELFF. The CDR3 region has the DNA TGCAGTGCTAGAGATGAGACCGCCACCGGGGAGCTGTTTTTT.

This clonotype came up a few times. The CDR3 reads CASSPTGGRRTEAFF. In DNA, the CDR3 is TGTGCCAGCAGCCCGACAGGGGGCCGAAGGACTGAAGCTTTCTTT. The chain uses TRBV27 and TRBJ1-1; 10 nucleotides agree with TRBD1. Germline V gene data show CDR1 as MNHEY and CDR2 as SMNVEV (reference sequence). V shed 6 bases and J 5 bases; nucleotides not matched to a gene: 9. The CDR3 length is 15 residues.

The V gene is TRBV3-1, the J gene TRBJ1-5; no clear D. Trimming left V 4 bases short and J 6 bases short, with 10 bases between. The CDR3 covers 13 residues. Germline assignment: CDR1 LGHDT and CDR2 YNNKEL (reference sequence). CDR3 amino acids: CASSPTTSQPQHF. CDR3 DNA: TGTGCCAGCAGCCCCACTACGAGTCAGCCCCAGCATTTT.

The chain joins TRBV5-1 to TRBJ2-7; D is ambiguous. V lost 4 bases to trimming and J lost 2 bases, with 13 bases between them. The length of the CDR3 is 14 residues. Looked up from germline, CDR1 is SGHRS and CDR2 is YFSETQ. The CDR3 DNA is TGCGCCAGCAGCCCCCTGCTAATCACCTACGAGCAGTACTTC. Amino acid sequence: CASSPLLITYEQYF.

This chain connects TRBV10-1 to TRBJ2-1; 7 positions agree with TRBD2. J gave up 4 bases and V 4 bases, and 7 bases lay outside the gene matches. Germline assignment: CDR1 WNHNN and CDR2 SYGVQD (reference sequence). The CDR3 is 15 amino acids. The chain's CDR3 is CASSVTSANYNEQFF. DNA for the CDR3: TGCGCCAGCAGTGTTACTAGCGCAAATTACAATGAGCAGTTCTTC.

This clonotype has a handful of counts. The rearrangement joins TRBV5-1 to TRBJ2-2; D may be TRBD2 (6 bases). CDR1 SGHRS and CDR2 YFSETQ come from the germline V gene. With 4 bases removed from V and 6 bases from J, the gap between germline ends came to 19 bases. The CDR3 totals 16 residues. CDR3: CASSPTRGNQAGELFF. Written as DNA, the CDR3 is TGCGCCAGCAGCCCGACGCGGGGTAACCAGGCCGGGGAGCTGTTTTTT. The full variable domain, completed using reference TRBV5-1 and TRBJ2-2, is KAGVTQTPRYLIKTRGQQVTLSCSPISGHRSVSWYQQTPGQGLQFLFEYFSETQRNKGNFPGRFSGRQFSNSRSEMNVSTLELGDSALYLCASSPTRGNQAGELFFGEGSRLTVL.